This T cell receptor beta chain is from a study of post-analysis software for immune sequencing data. Unique molecular identifiers tagged the TCR beta cDNA libraries. Between about 0.85 and 11 million T cells gave rise to roughly 0.5 million cDNA molecules. TCRdb re-called the PCR reads through MiXCR, storing one row per CDR3 protein. The sample lists hundreds of thousands of distinct CDR3 sequences, 25% to 30% seen once, with more than 0.55% in the top ten. This clonotype turned up a few times. Its cognate antigen is unknown. The study's findings and limits: Patients carried 5 or 6 TRBV segments more frequently than controls did, and TRBV5-6, TRBV5-1 and TRBV20-1 were among them. Controls showed significantly higher normalized Chao1 diversity than did multiple sclerosis patients. With F measure, samples from one preparation batch clustered together strongly.

CDR1 and CDR2 from the germline V gene are SEHNR and FQNEAQ (reference sequence). J was trimmed by 4 bases and V by 0 bases; bases with no gene match: 9. The CDR3 loop spans 18 amino acids. The sequence was collected from a girl between 10 and 17 years old with multiple sclerosis. The chain combines TRBV7-9 with TRBJ2-3, with 11 bases aligning to TRBD2. Input material: blood. The CDR3 nucleotides read TGTGCCAGCAGCTTAGCCCTCCGTAGCGGGGGGGCCCCAGATACGCAGTATTTT. Translation: CASSLALRSGGAPDTQYF.